This T cell receptor (beta chain) was documented in a study of monozygotic twins with inflammatory bowel disease. TCRdb re-called the 5' RACE reads and gives one entry per CDR3 protein, without DNA. The ten most abundant clones cover roughly 2.6% of a sample with fewer than 200,000 distinct CDR3 sequences. The CDR3 has 15 residues. Germline V CDR1 and CDR2: SGHRS, YFSETQ. Study results and limitations: Support for a single strong signal or clonotype associated with IBD was absent. The analysis failed to separate different T cell subtypes.

With regard to this clonotype: Antigen specificity is unknown.

Sequenced material: blood. The chain has TRBV5-1 and TRBJ2-5. This clonotype was sampled from a human donor with ulcerative colitis or Crohn's disease, or a healthy co-twin of an affected twin (not recorded which). This CDR3 reads CASSLDSIGGETQYF.